This T cell receptor beta chain was sequenced during a study of T cell responses to AZD1222 COVID-19 vaccine. V lost 7 bases to trimming and J lost 3 bases, with 15 bases between them. The germline gives CDR1 MDHEN, CDR2 SYDVKM. CDR3 length: 14 residues. With respect to this clone: Its target is unknown.

The table came from immunoSEQ multiplex PCR; TCRdb's copy has only in-frame clones and leaves some out. The data contain around 80,000 clones, about four fifths of them seen just once; the ten biggest clones take up 1.3%. Study conclusions and caveats: Only 5 or 6 AZD1222 recipients tested seropositive at baseline.

The chain uses TRBV28 and TRBJ1-1; D is unresolved. The input for sequencing was peripheral blood, taken 28 days after the second AZD1222 dose. The receptor was derived from an adult who received the AZD1222 COVID-19 vaccine. CDR3 in amino acids: CASIPIDSYTEAFF. The CDR3 DNA sequence: TGTGCCAGCATCCCCATCGACTCATACACTGAAGCTTTCTTT. Together with reference TRBV28 and TRBJ1-1, the CDR3 gives the full variable domain: DVKVTQSSRYLVKRTGEKVFLECVQDMDHENMFWYRQDPGLGLRLIYFSYDVKMKEKGDIPEGYSVSREKKERFSLILESASTNQTSMYLCASIPIDSYTEAFFGQGTRLTVV.